The entry below gives a single TCR beta chain sequence along with its context. These data are taken from a study of type 1 and type 2 diabetes patients. Study as a whole: T cells were magnetically sorted from PBMCs as CD4+ or CD8+ subsets.

Amplification started from genomic DNA. Amplification of the beta chain CDR3 used 30 forward and 13 reverse multiplex primers. TCRdb reanalysed the multiplex PCR reads using MiXCR and keeps one entry per CDR3 protein. This table holds more than 250,000 distinct CDR3 sequences, over 45% found once. V shed 10 bases, J shed 7 bases, and the junction held 12 bases outside the gene matches. This CDR3 has 14 residues. Germline-derived CDR1 and CDR2 are MNHNS and SASEGT. Around 10 milliliters of peripheral blood were drawn from each donor. Sequencing input: peripheral blood mononuclear cells (PBMCs). The clonotype was recovered from a man aged 18-30 years with type 2 diabetes. The V and J genes are TRBV6-1 and TRBJ2-5; TRBD2 matches at 10 bases. Here the CDR3 DNA reads TGTGCCACCAAAAGCCCTAGCGGGAGAGGGACCCAGTACTTC. Translating it yields CATKSPSGRGTQYF.